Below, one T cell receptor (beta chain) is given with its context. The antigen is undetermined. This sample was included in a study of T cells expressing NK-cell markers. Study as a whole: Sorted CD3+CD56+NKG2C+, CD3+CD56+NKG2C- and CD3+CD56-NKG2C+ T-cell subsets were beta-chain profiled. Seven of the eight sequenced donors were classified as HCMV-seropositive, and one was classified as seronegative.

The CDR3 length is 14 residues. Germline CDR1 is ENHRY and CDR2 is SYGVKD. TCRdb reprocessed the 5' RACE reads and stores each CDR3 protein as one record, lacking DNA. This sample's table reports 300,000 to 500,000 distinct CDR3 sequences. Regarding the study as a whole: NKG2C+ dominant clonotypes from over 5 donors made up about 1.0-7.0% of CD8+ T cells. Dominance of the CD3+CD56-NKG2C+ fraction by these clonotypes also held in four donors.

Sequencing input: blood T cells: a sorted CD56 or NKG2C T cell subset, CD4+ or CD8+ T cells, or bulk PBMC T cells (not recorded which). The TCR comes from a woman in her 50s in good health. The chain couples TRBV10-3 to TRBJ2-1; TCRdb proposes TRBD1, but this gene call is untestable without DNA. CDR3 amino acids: CAIIQGQGSYEQFF.